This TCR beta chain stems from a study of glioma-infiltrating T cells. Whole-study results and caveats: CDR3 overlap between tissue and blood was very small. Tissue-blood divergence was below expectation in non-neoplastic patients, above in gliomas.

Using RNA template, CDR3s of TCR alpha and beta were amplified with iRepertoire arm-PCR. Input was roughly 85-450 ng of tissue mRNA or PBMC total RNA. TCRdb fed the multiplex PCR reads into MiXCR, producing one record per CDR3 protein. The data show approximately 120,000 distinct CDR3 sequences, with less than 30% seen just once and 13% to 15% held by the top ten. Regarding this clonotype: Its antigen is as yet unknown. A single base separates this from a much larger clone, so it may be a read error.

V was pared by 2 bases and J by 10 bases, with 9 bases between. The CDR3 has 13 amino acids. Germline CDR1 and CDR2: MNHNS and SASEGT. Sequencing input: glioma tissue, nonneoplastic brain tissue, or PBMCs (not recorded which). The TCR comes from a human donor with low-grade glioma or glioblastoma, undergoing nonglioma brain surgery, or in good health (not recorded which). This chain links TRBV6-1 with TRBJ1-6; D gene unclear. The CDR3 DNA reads TGTGCCAGCAGTGAAATACTCGTCTCACCCCTCCACTTT. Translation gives CASSEILVSPLHF.